The 23 T cell receptor beta chains below were found in one sample sequenced in a study of vaccination and CD4 T cells after COVID-19. With the Oncomine TCR Beta short-read assay, DNA from cultured CD4+ T cells was sequenced. TCRdb re-called the PCR reads through MiXCR, storing one row per CDR3 protein. The top ten hold 30% to 40% of the sample, which has roughly 10,000 distinct CDR3 sequences, 51% seen once. The treatment is: approximately 9-day PBMC culture with coronavirus spike peptide pools or control peptides (ViraFEST assay). Antigens of these TCRs are unknown. Sequencing was performed on CD4+ T cells from blood, cultured in vitro. These receptors were taken from a human donor who had recovered from COVID-19.

The V gene is TRBV11-3, the J gene TRBJ2-1; D is perhaps TRBD1 (6 bases). Germline loops: CDR1 SGHNT, CDR2 YENEEA. This CDR3 has 16 residues. Trimming pared 1 base from V and 5 bases from J, leaving 15 bases between. The CDR3 spells CASSLGWTEYNNEQFF. The CDR3 DNA is TGTGCCAGCAGCTTAGGATGGACAGAGTATAACAATGAGCAGTTCTTC. Full variable domain (outside the CDR3, taken from reference TRBV11-3 and TRBJ2-1): EAGVVQSPRYKIIEKKQPVAFWCNPISGHNTLYWYLQNLGQGPELLIRYENEEAVDDSQLPKDRFSAERLKGVDSTLKIQPAELGDSAVYLCASSLGWTEYNNEQFFGPGTRLTVL.

In its sample, this clonotype was seen once. The chain has TRBV7-2 and TRBJ2-1; 7 positions agree with TRBD2. The CDR3 totals 15 residues. V shed 5 bases and J 4 bases; nucleotides not matched to a gene: 8. CDR1 is SGHTA, CDR2 FQGNSA, per germline. The CDR3 here is CASSPRWGGYNEQFF. DNA for the CDR3: TGTGCCAGCAGCCCCAGGTGGGGGGGTTACAATGAGCAGTTCTTC.

The chain joins TRBV15 to TRBJ2-1; perhaps TRBD2 as D (6 bases). Germline V gene lookup returns CDR1 LNHNV and CDR2 YYDKDF (reference sequence). V lost 5 bases, J lost 4 bases, and 12 bases lay in between. The CDR3 sequence is 14 residues long. The CDR3 loop is CATSLDGTYNEQFF. Here the CDR3 DNA reads TGTGCCACCAGCCTCGACGGGACTTACAATGAGCAGTTCTTC.

In nucleotides, the CDR3 is TGTGCCACCAGCCGAAGACTAGCGGTGAATGAGCAGTTCTTC. It yields the protein CATSRRLAVNEQFF. The rearrangement uses TRBV15 and TRBJ2-1, with 9 bases matching TRBD2. In germline, CDR1 is LNHNV, CDR2 YYDKDF (reference sequence). This CDR3 spans 14 amino acids. The trim removed 5 bases at V and 7 bases at J, leaving 6 bases unmatched. The full variable domain, its missing parts supplied by reference TRBV15 and TRBJ2-1, is DAMVIQNPRYQVTQFGKPVTLSCSQTLNHNVMYWYQQKSSQAPKLLFHYYDKDFNNEADTPDNFQSRRPNTSFCFLDIRSPGLGDTAMYLCATSRRLAVNEQFFGPGTRLTVL.

This clonotype was detected only a few times. This rearrangement joins TRBV12-3 or TRBV12-4 to TRBJ1-1; D gene uncertain. Trimming pared 7 bases from V and 11 bases from J, leaving 17 bases between. The CDR3 has 12 residues. This CDR3 reads CASTTSSSPAFF. Written as DNA, the CDR3 is TGTGCCAGCACCACCTCCTCAAGTCCGGCTTTCTTT.

This sequence joins TRBV12-3 or TRBV12-4 and TRBJ2-1; the D is unclear. V lost 6 bases and J lost 5, with 8 bases in between. CDR3 length: 12 amino acids. CDR3 bases: TGTGCCAGCAGGGGGATTAACAATGAGCAGTTCTTC. Protein sequence: CASRGINNEQFF.

The chain recombines TRBV18 with TRBJ2-5; D is ambiguous. The CDR3 is 11 residues long. Trimming took 3 bases from V and 5 from J, leaving 4 bases between them. From germline, CDR1 is KGHSH and CDR2 LQKENI. This chain's CDR3 is CASSPRETQYF. The CDR3 DNA reads TGTGCCAGCTCACCTAGGGAGACCCAGTACTTC. Based on the CDR3 plus reference TRBV18 and TRBJ2-5, the full variable domain is NAGVMQNPRHLVRRRGQEARLRCSPMKGHSHVYWYRQLPEEGLKFMVYLQKENIIDESGMPKERFSAEFPKEGPSILRIQQVVRGDSAAYFCASSPRETQYFGPGTRLLVL.

This rearrangement joins TRBV4-1 to TRBJ1-5, with D unresolved. This CDR3 has 13 amino acids. Germline values: CDR1 MGHRA, CDR2 YSYEKL. V was trimmed by 0 bases and J by 4 bases, leaving 4 bases between them. CDR3 residues: CASSQEWNQPQHF. In DNA form, the CDR3 reads TGCGCCAGCAGCCAAGAGTGGAATCAGCCCCAGCATTTT.

The gene calls are TRBV7-2 and TRBJ1-2; D uncertain. This CDR3 comprises 10 residues. Germline loops: CDR1 SGHTA, CDR2 FQGNSA. The ends were cut back, 6 bases at V and 4 bases at J, with 3 bases in the middle. CDR3 protein: CASSTYGYTF. DNA for the CDR3: TGTGCCAGCAGTACCTATGGCTACACCTTC.

This clonotype was observed a few times. V gene TRBV7-9 combines with J gene TRBJ2-2, with TRBD2 matching over 14 bases. V shed 1 base and J 3 bases; nucleotides not matched to a gene: 1. The CDR3 has 17 residues. Germline V gives CDR1 SEHNR, CDR2 FQNEAQ (reference sequence). CDR3 loop: CASSLGGLAGDTGELFF. In DNA, the CDR3 is TGTGCCAGCAGCTTAGGGGGACTAGCGGGGGACACCGGGGAGCTGTTTTTT.

The chain is built from TRBV25-1 and TRBJ1-1; perhaps TRBD1 as D (6 bases). V was trimmed by 2 bases and J by 6 bases, leaving 13 bases between them. The CDR3 consists of 14 residues. The germline CDR1 and CDR2 sequences are MGHDK and SYGVNS. The CDR3 here is CASSEQGAGAEAFF. The CDR3 DNA follows: TGTGCCAGCAGTGAACAAGGGGCAGGGGCTGAAGCTTTCTTT.

The rearrangement uses TRBV7-9 and TRBJ1-5, with 9 bases matching TRBD1. Unmatched junction bases numbered 5, after V lost 5 bases and J lost 0 bases. Germline CDR1 reads SEHNR; CDR2 reads FQNEAQ (reference sequence). The CDR3 spans 16 residues. DNA of the CDR3: TGTGCCAGCAGCCTAGGACAGGGGAATAGCAATCAGCCCCAGCATTTT. Its protein product is CASSLGQGNSNQPQHF.

The rearrangement uses TRBV11-3 and TRBJ2-5, with 13 bases matching TRBD2. Germline loops: CDR1 SGHNT, CDR2 YENEEA. CDR3 length equals 18 residues. V lost 1 base, J lost 5 bases, and 10 bases stayed unmatched. CDR3: CASSLVLFGTSGVETQYF. The CDR3 region has the DNA TGTGCCAGCAGCTTAGTACTGTTTGGGACTAGCGGGGTCGAGACCCAGTACTTC.

A remark on this clonotype: Germline is not matched at one junction end, which may reflect a read error. The chain links TRBV6-2 or TRBV6-3 to TRBJ1-4; possible D gene TRBD1, 6 bases. The CDR3 spans 15 residues. In germline, CDR1 is MNHEY, CDR2 SVGEGT. The CDR3 spells CASSTPGDGTRAGIF. DNA for the CDR3: TGTGCCAGCAGTACCCCAGGGGACGGCACTCGGGCCGGAATTTTT.

This clonotype has just a few counts. The V and J genes are TRBV5-1 and TRBJ1-2; D remains ambiguous. CDR3 length equals 15 residues. V was clipped by 0 bases and J by 4 bases, with 13 bases between them. Germline lookup yields CDR1 SGHRS and CDR2 YFSETQ. The CDR3 DNA sequence: TGCGCCAGCAGCTTGGGCTCACACCGAGGCTATGGCTACACCTTC. It codes for CASSLGSHRGYGYTF.

With respect to this clonotype: A read error may account for a junction end that differs from germline. The chain combines TRBV7-9 with TRBJ2-1; 10 bases line up with TRBD2. This CDR3 is built from 19 residues. CDR1 is SEHNR and CDR2 is FQNEAQ in the germline V gene (reference sequence). The CDR3 DNA sequence: TGTGCCAGAAGCTTGGAAAAATCTGGGTTACTAGCGGGGAACAATGAGCAGTTCTTC. Protein product: CARSLEKSGLLAGNNEQFF.

The chain joins TRBV9 to TRBJ1-6, with D hard to call. CDR1 SGDLS and CDR2 YYNGEE come from the germline V gene. The V end was cut by 0 bases, the J end by 7 bases, with 8 bases between. The CDR3 runs to 14 residues. CDR3 sequence reads: CASSVEGINSPLHF. CDR3 sequence (DNA): TGTGCCAGCAGCGTAGAGGGAATCAATTCACCCCTCCACTTT.

The genes are TRBV7-9 and TRBJ1-1; no clear D gene. The germline V and J ends were trimmed by 3 bases and 4 bases, with 12 bases remaining between them. The germline V gene has CDR1 SEHNR and CDR2 FQNEAQ (reference sequence). The CDR3 consists of 14 residues. In nucleotides, the CDR3 is TGTGCCAGCAGCTTCCGGGCCTCAAGCACTGAAGCTTTCTTT. This translates into CASSFRASSTEAFF.

To note about this clonotype: Its ends do not fully match the called genes, so a read error is possible. V and J are TRBV7-2 and TRBJ1-1, with 8 bases fitting TRBD1. This CDR3 is built from 15 residues. The germline gives CDR1 SGHTA, CDR2 FQGNSA. The chain's CDR3 is CASSLRSGGVTKAFF. The DNA for the CDR3 is TGTGCCAGCAGCTTAAGGTCAGGGGGCGTCACTAAAGCTTTCTTT.

The rearrangement links TRBV14 to TRBJ1-1; D unresolved. V dropped 2 bases and J dropped 6 bases, with 13 bases sitting between them. This CDR3 spans 14 amino acids. Germline assignment: CDR1 SGHDN and CDR2 FVKESK. The CDR3 loop reads CASSQSGWAAEAFF. The CDR3 DNA is TGTGCCAGCAGCCAATCCGGCTGGGCAGCTGAAGCTTTCTTT.

The rearrangement links TRBV3-1 to TRBJ1-1; D possibly corresponds to TRBD1 (5 bases). Trimming left V 4 bases short and J 10 bases short, with 16 bases between. CDR3 length: 13 residues. Germline CDR1 and CDR2: LGHDT and YNNKEL (reference sequence). The CDR3 loop reads CASSPFGGYAAFF. Here the CDR3 DNA reads TGTGCCAGCAGCCCTTTTGGGGGTTATGCAGCTTTCTTT.

In this sample, this clonotype turned up once. This chain joins TRBV12-3 or TRBV12-4 and TRBJ1-1; D may be TRBD1 (5 bases). This CDR3 has 16 amino acids. Trimming left V 0 bases short and J 8 bases short, with 19 bases between. Here the CDR3 reads CASSLAGPIQNPEAFF. CDR3 in DNA: TGTGCCAGCAGTTTAGCGGGACCAATTCAAAACCCAGAAGCTTTCTTT.

The chain carries TRBV6-1 and TRBJ1-1; D possibly corresponds to TRBD1 (6 bases). Per germline, CDR1 MNHNS and CDR2 SASEGT. The V gene lost 8 bases and the J gene lost 0 bases, with 16 bases spanning the gap. This CDR3 contains 15 residues. CDR3 residues: CASRGATSMNTEAFF. The CDR3 DNA reads as TGTGCCAGCCGGGGGGCTACATCGATGAACACTGAAGCTTTCTTT.